This T cell receptor beta chain was observed in a study of cytomegalovirus exposure and HLA in healthy donors. Study in general: Some 85 million unique TCRs, all from HLA-typed donors, were included in an early release of the data. Broader study findings: Most TCR beta V segments were productive about 90% or about 30% of the time in an earlier analysis. Three of the chains that were CMV-associated were confirmed in vitro to be specific for CMV antigens.

With respect to this clone: The antigen is not known.

Trimming cost V 6 bases and J 0 bases, with 15 bases left between them. This CDR3 contains 15 residues. Per the germline V gene, CDR1 is MNHNS and CDR2 is SASEGT. PCR employed 60 Vbeta and 13 Jbeta primers. Sequencing was performed with immunoSEQ multiplex PCR; in TCRdb, only in-frame clones are kept and a portion is missing. This sample has about 220,000 clones; roughly 83% occur once, and the top ten carry roughly 0.71%. The sequenced material came from PBMCs. The receptor was derived from a boy between 2 and 10 years old in good health and CMV-seronegative. The J gene is TRBJ2-7, the V gene TRBV6-1; weak D call: TRBD2 (6 bases). This CDR3 is CASSTLAFASYEQYF. CDR3 bases: TGTGCCAGCAGCACTCTAGCGTTTGCCTCCTACGAGCAGTACTTC.